This record covers a single T cell receptor (beta chain). Its antigen is currently unknown. Germline V lookup: CDR1 SGHVS, CDR2 FNYEAQ. The CDR3 spans 15 residues. V was clipped by 2 bases and J by 4 bases, with 12 bases between them. PCR used 60 Vbeta primers and 13 Jbeta primers. Repertoires were generated with immunoSEQ multiplex PCR, while TCRdb's copy carries only in-frame clones and drops some. The data contain about 130,000 clones, less than 80% of them singletons. This sample was included in a study of cytomegalovirus exposure and HLA in healthy donors. General study points: Researchers left out some V segments, among them TRBV6-2 and TRBV6-3, as indistinguishable. Later analysis associated a missense DCLRE1C variant with TCR beta V- and J-gene trimming. Later, an analysis showed that TCR beta chains associated with HLA were more clonally expanded than others that were equally common.

The chain employs TRBV7-6 and TRBJ1-5; D may be TRBD1 (6 bases). Sample: PBMCs. The sequence came from a man in his forties or fifties in good health and CMV-seropositive. For the CDR3, the DNA is TGTGCCAGCAGCTTACACAGGGATCGTAATCAGCCCCAGCATTTT. Translation: CASSLHRDRNQPQHF.